One T cell receptor beta chain is described in this entry. Its antigen is currently unknown. This record comes from a study of T cell responses to AZD1222 COVID-19 vaccine. Libraries were prepared by immunoSEQ multiplex PCR; TCRdb keeps only in-frame clonotypes and omits some of them. Of approximately 180,000 clones detected, roughly 92% appear once; the ten largest clones hold roughly 4%. CDR1 is SGDLS and CDR2 is YYNGEE in the germline V gene. The CDR3 covers 15 residues. After removal of 2 bases from V and 7 bases from J, the junction contained 6 bases not matched to a gene. Study-level points and caveats: Baseline seropositives among AZD1222 recipients totaled only 6 or 7. Most donors were white British, females outnumbered males, and clonal diversity was possibly underestimated. Mapped onto spike, vaccine-associated CD4 TCRs spanned it and were dominant at 160-218 and 743-854.

This specimen consisted of peripheral blood, obtained 28 days after the second dose of the MenACWY control vaccine. This chain uses TRBV9 with TRBJ2-1, with 10 bases lining up with TRBD1. The origin of this receptor is an adult who received the MenACWY meningococcal vaccine as a control. This CDR3 reads CASSVTGGVGNEQFF. Here the CDR3 DNA reads TGTGCCAGCAGCGTGACAGGGGGCGTAGGAAATGAGCAGTTCTTC.